This T cell receptor (beta chain) emerged from a study of T cells in women clearing cervical HPV infection. Of note for this clone: The target antigen is unknown. The read terminates 3 residues before the CDR3 end, so the remaining end is supplied by the germline J gene.

Using immunoSEQ multiplex PCR, the repertoire was profiled, and TCRdb retains in-frame clones only, with some absent. This sample's clone table lists around 20,000 clones. Study results and limitations: A classifier using richness and V gene abundances reached an AUC of more than 0.75.

The CDR3 spans 14 residues. Per germline, CDR1 MNHEY and CDR2 SVGEGT. Trimming took 2 bases from V and 0 from J, leaving 6 bases between them. This receptor was identified in a woman aged 18-69 years with a cervical HPV16 infection that either progressed to CIN3+ or cleared (not recorded which). The material sequenced was blood buffy coat. The gene calls are TRBV6-2 or TRBV6-3 and TRBJ2-3; D is ambiguous. The CDR3 reads CASSYRPSTDTQYF. The CDR3 bases that were read are TGTGCCAGCAGTTACAGGCCCAGCACAGATACG.